Listed here is a single TCR beta chain. Its cognate antigen is unknown. This specimen comes from a study of T cell responses to AZD1222 COVID-19 vaccine. Study outcomes and limitations: Variant regions that are unmutated are reportedly the target of nearly half of spike-specific TCRs.

The repertoire was sequenced with immunoSEQ multiplex PCR; TCRdb's copy has only in-frame clones and lacks some. The table shows around 120,000 clones, with about nine tenths occurring only once. Specimen: peripheral blood, collected on day 0 of AZD1222 vaccination. This receptor was identified in an adult in good health.

In DNA form, the CDR3 reads TGTGCCATCAGTGAGTCCCCAGGGGGTGGCATTCAGTACTTC. Amino acid sequence: CAISESPGGGIQYF. This rearrangement joins TRBV10-3 to TRBJ2-4; 7 nucleotides line up with TRBD1. The CDR3 is 14 amino acids. With 0 bases clipped from V and 9 bases from J, the junction kept 5 bases outside the gene matches. Per the germline V gene, CDR1 is ENHRY and CDR2 is SYGVKD.